What follows are 25 T cell receptor beta chains derived from one specimen sequenced in a study of cytomegalovirus exposure and HLA in healthy donors (dated by TCRdb to 2015 to 2018). The library was made by the immunoSEQ multiplex PCR assay. TCRdb stores this immuneACCESS table with in-frame sequences only. Part of the clones is absent; in the studies checked, under half of the shortfall reflects unresolved V genes, and no reason is known for the rest. Within this sample are approximately 70,000 clones, with over 90% of them counted one time only. The ten largest clonotypes hold more than 0.9% of the sample. The sample consisted of PBMCs. The receptors were sampled from a young woman in good health and CMV-seronegative.

This chain joins TRBV11-2 and TRBJ2-7; perhaps TRBD1 as D (6 bases). The CDR3 loop spans 15 amino acids. V lost 6 bases and J lost 5, with 20 bases in between. In germline, CDR1 is SGHAT, CDR2 FQNNGV. CDR3 in DNA: TGTGCCAGCAGGGATAACCACAGGGTCCATCACGAGCAGTACTTC. Translating it yields CASRDNHRVHHEQYF.

The V gene is TRBV5-6, the J gene TRBJ1-2; the D is unclear. Deletions cut 1 base from V and 6 bases from J, with 10 bases between. The germline CDR1 and CDR2 sequences are SGHDT and YYEEEE. This CDR3 has 13 residues. DNA of the CDR3: TGTGCCAGCAGCTTGTGGGGAGGGAATGGCTACACCTTC. It yields the protein CASSLWGGNGYTF.

The chain links TRBV5-5 to TRBJ1-4, with 9 bases lining up with TRBD1. Germline-derived CDR1 and CDR2 are SGHKS and YYEKEE (reference sequence). The CDR3 totals 15 residues. V shed 2 bases, J shed 4 bases, and the junction held 3 bases outside the gene matches. Here the CDR3 reads CASSLVTGGNEKLFF. In DNA, the CDR3 is TGTGCCAGCAGCTTAGTGACAGGGGGTAATGAAAAACTGTTTTTT. Looking up the rest from reference TRBV5-5 and TRBJ1-4 gives the full variable domain: DAGVTQSPTHLIKTRGQQVTLRCSPISGHKSVSWYQQVLGQGPQFIFQYYEKEERGRGNFPDRFSARQFPNYSSELNVNALLLGDSALYLCASSLVTGGNEKLFFGSGTQLSVL.

The genes are TRBV20-1 and TRBJ2-3; D unclear. This CDR3 is 11 amino acids long. In germline, CDR1 is DFQATT, CDR2 SNEGSKA (reference sequence). The V end was cut by 5 bases, the J end by 4 bases, with 7 bases between. CDR3 residues: CSAENADTQYF. The CDR3 DNA sequence: TGCAGTGCTGAGAACGCAGATACGCAGTATTTT.

The chain combines TRBV2 with TRBJ1-5; possibly TRBD1 for D (6 bases). Looked up from germline, CDR1 is SNHLY and CDR2 is FYNNEI. V lost 5 bases, J lost 6 bases, and 8 bases lay in between. CDR3 length: 12 amino acids. Here the CDR3 reads CASSQGSQPQHF. As DNA, the CDR3 is TGTGCCAGCAGTCAGGGGTCTCAGCCCCAGCATTTT.

The rearrangement links TRBV7-9 to TRBJ2-1, with 13 positions matching TRBD2. The CDR3 consists of 17 residues. The germline gives CDR1 SEHNR, CDR2 FQNEAQ (reference sequence). J gave up 4 bases and V 5 bases, and 8 bases lay outside the gene matches. The CDR3 nucleotides read TGTGCCAGCAGCCTAGGACTAGCGGGAGTAACATACAATGAGCAGTTCTTC. Translation: CASSLGLAGVTYNEQFF.

CDR3 DNA: TGTGCCAGTAGTACAAACTATGGCTACACCTTC. The encoded protein is CASSTNYGYTF. The rearrangement joins TRBV19 to TRBJ1-2; D not certain. V gave up 4 bases and J gave up 2 bases, with 2 bases separating them. Germline CDR1 reads LNHDA; CDR2 reads SQIVND (reference sequence). There are 11 residues in the CDR3.

This clone appeared a single time. The rearrangement joins TRBV2 to TRBJ1-6; D possibly corresponds to TRBD1 (5 bases). Germline V gene data show CDR1 as SNHLY and CDR2 as FYNNEI. This CDR3 spans 15 amino acids. The ends were cut back, 4 bases at V and 7 bases at J, with 14 bases in the middle. The CDR3 region is CASSGAGGRNSPLHF. In DNA, the CDR3 is TGTGCCAGCAGTGGGGCGGGGGGTAGAAATTCACCCCTCCACTTT.

This clone was seen a single time. CDR3 protein: CASSKGGSCRGSYNSPLHF. CDR3 coding DNA: TGTGCCAGCAGCAAAGGGGGAAGTTGTAGGGGCTCCTATAATTCACCCCTCCACTTT. The chain combines TRBV21-1 with TRBJ1-6; the table's D call, TRBD1, has no DNA check behind it. TRBV21-1 is a documented pseudogene. The CDR3 length is 19 residues.

The chain is built from TRBV6-1 and TRBJ1-1; D is undetermined. The V gene's germline CDR1 is MNHNS and CDR2 SASEGT. This CDR3 is built from 12 residues. The V gene lost 4 bases and the J gene lost 1 base, with 4 bases spanning the gap. Here the CDR3 reads CASSGRNTEAFF. The CDR3 region has the DNA TGTGCCAGCAGTGGGAGGAACACTGAAGCTTTCTTT.

V and J are TRBV5-6 and TRBJ2-3, with D possibly being TRBD1 (5 bases). Germline V gene lookup returns CDR1 SGHDT and CDR2 YYEEEE. There are 15 residues in the CDR3. V was cut by 4 bases and J by 0 bases, with 12 bases left in between. The CDR3: CASSLTVSSTDTQYF. The CDR3 DNA is TGTGCCAGCAGCCTGACAGTATCTAGCACAGATACGCAGTATTTT.

J is TRBJ1-2 and V is TRBV4-3; D unresolved. V lost 0 bases and J lost 4, with 12 bases in between. The CDR3 totals 15 residues. Germline lookup yields CDR1 LGHNA and CDR2 YSLEER. CDR3 sequence: CASSQDSSELYGYTF. The CDR3 region has the DNA TGCGCCAGCAGCCAAGATTCATCCGAACTCTATGGCTACACCTTC.

This sequence joins TRBV28 and TRBJ2-7, with D possibly TRBD1 on 7 matching bases. V shed 3 bases and J shed 4 bases, with 13 bases lying between them. Looked up from germline, CDR1 is MDHEN and CDR2 is SYDVKM. CDR3 length equals 14 residues. The CDR3 DNA reads TGTGCCAGCAGTTTGGCCGCAGGGGGGTACGAGCAGTACTTC. Its translation: CASSLAAGGYEQYF.

V gene TRBV7-8 combines with J gene TRBJ1-5; the D is unclear. The CDR3 extends over 13 amino acids. CDR1 and CDR2 (germline): SGHVS, FQNEAQ. Trimming left V 4 bases short and J 1 base short, with 5 bases between. The CDR3 nucleotides read TGTGCCAGCAGCTCTAGAAGCAATCAGCCCCAGCATTTT. Its protein is CASSSRSNQPQHF. Combining the CDR3 with reference TRBV7-8 and TRBJ1-5 gives the whole variable domain GAGVSQSPRYKVAKRGQDVALRCDPISGHVSLFWYQQALGQGPEFLTYFQNEAQLDKSGLPSDRFFAERPEGSVSTLKIQRTQQEDSAVYLCASSSRSNQPQHFGDGTRLSIL.

The rearrangement joins TRBV6-6 to TRBJ2-3; a possible D gene is TRBD2 (6 bases). Trimming took off 2 bases at V and 2 bases at J, with 11 bases between the two ends. The CDR3 extends over 15 amino acids. Germline loops: CDR1 MNHNY, CDR2 SVGAGI (reference sequence). The CDR3 nucleotides are TGTGCCAGCAGTTACGTGGGAGGTTACACAGATACGCAGTATTTT. Its translation is CASSYVGGYTDTQYF.

This chain connects TRBV27 to TRBJ2-5, with D perhaps TRBD2 (6 bases). Trimming left V 8 bases short and J 5 bases short, with 21 bases between. The CDR3 consists of 15 residues. Germline V gene data show CDR1 as MNHEY and CDR2 as SMNVEV (reference sequence). The CDR3, as DNA: TGTGCCAGCGGCGATGGGACTCGCGGTGGGGAGACCCAGTACTTC. Its protein is CASGDGTRGGETQYF.

The CDR3 nucleotides are TGCGCCAGCAGCCCGACGGCGGGAGGTTCCACAGATACGCAGTATTTT. Protein: CASSPTAGGSTDTQYF. This chain connects TRBV4-1 to TRBJ2-3; 8 nucleotides match TRBD2. Germline CDR1 reads MGHRA; CDR2 reads YSYEKL. This CDR3 is 16 amino acids long. Unmatched junction bases numbered 8, after V lost 4 bases and J lost 2 bases.

The J gene is TRBJ1-2, the V gene TRBV6-4, with a tentative D call TRBD1 (5 bases). Trimming removed 0 bases from V and 5 bases from J, with 7 bases in between. CDR3 size: 13 residues. Germline assignment: CDR1 MRHNA and CDR2 SNTAGT. The CDR3 region is CASSDSPGYGYTF. CDR3 nucleotide sequence: TGTGCCAGCAGTGACTCGCCAGGGTATGGCTACACCTTC.

The chain links TRBV29-1 to TRBJ1-1, with D tentatively TRBD1 (5 bases). Germline values: CDR1 SQVTM, CDR2 ANQGSEA. V was pared by 7 bases and J by 0 bases, with 15 bases between. This CDR3 has 14 amino acids. This chain's CDR3 is CSAQNRLMNTEAFF. In DNA form, the CDR3 reads TGCAGCGCCCAGAACAGGCTAATGAACACTGAAGCTTTCTTT.

V and J are TRBV7-3 and TRBJ2-1, with TRBD2 matching 8 bases. Germline CDR1 reads SGHTA; CDR2 reads FQGTGA. There are 15 residues in the CDR3. V dropped 1 base and J dropped 5; count of bases not matched to a gene: 4. This CDR3 is CASSLIGRADNEQFF. In nucleotides, the CDR3 is TGTGCCAGCAGCTTAATCGGGAGGGCGGACAATGAGCAGTTCTTC.

The genes are TRBV19 and TRBJ1-6; weak D call: TRBD1 (6 bases). In germline, CDR1 is LNHDA, CDR2 SQIVND (reference sequence). V lost 5 bases and J 2 bases, leaving 13 bases between the germline ends. The CDR3 runs 16 residues. The CDR3 is CASSFTGITYNSPLHF. CDR3 nucleotides: TGTGCCAGTAGTTTCACAGGGATCACCTATAATTCACCCCTCCACTTT.

This clone was observed once. The genes are TRBV7-2 and TRBJ2-7, with TRBD2 matching over 7 bases. Germline assignment: CDR1 SGHTA and CDR2 FQGNSA. The length of the CDR3 is 14 residues. V dropped 3 bases and J dropped 0; count of bases not matched to a gene: 2. CDR3 region: CASSFGRGSYEQYF. In DNA form, the CDR3 reads TGTGCCAGCAGCTTTGGGAGGGGCTCCTACGAGCAGTACTTC.

CDR3 residues: CASSSDRGGSYGYTF. The CDR3 DNA reads TGTGCCAGCAGCTCAGACAGGGGGGGTAGCTATGGCTACACCTTC. The chain recombines TRBV7-6 with TRBJ1-2, with 9 positions matching TRBD1. Per germline, CDR1 SGHVS and CDR2 FNYEAQ. The V gene end was trimmed by 4 bases and the J gene end by 4 bases; junction bases not matched to a gene: 7. CDR3 size: 15 residues.

This clone occurred once. The chain is built from TRBV6-5 and TRBJ1-5; 10 bases are shared with TRBD1. The germline CDR1 and CDR2 sequences are MNHEY and SVGAGI. This CDR3 is built from 14 residues. V lost 4 bases and J lost 6; bases outside the gene matches: 3. The chain's CDR3 is CASSSRTGGQPQHF. The CDR3 coding sequence is TGTGCCAGCAGTTCCCGGACAGGGGGTCAGCCCCAGCATTTT.

V usage is TRBV27 and J usage is TRBJ2-3, with 11 nucleotides matching TRBD2. The CDR3 has 17 amino acids. Germline CDR1 reads MNHEY; CDR2 reads SMNVEV (reference sequence). V lost 3 bases and J lost 6; bases outside the gene matches: 11. The CDR3 DNA reads as TGTGCCAGCAGTTTTTTGAGTAGCGGGGGGGCCGCGGATACGCAGTATTTT. It specifies CASSFLSSGGAADTQYF.